One and the same sample provided the 12 T cell receptor beta chains below, sequenced in a study of early T cells in non-severe SARS-CoV-2 infection. From the 5' RACE reads, TCRdb called clonotypes with MiXCR, one entry per CDR3 protein. This table holds some 77,000 distinct CDR3 sequences, roughly 5.3% found once. This material consisted of whole blood, taken at baseline. The receptors derive from an adult who was a healthcare worker with PCR-confirmed SARS-CoV-2 infection or an uninfected control (not recorded which).

This clonotype has a count of ten or more. The CDR3 reads CAWSVSLGRLYGYTF. The CDR3 nucleotides are TGTGCCTGGAGTGTCAGCCTGGGACGGTTATATGGCTACACCTTC. The chain recombines TRBV30 with TRBJ1-2, with D tentatively TRBD1 (5 bases). This CDR3 comprises 15 residues. V lost 0 bases to trimming and J lost 5 bases, with 16 bases between them. Germline values: CDR1 GTSNPN, CDR2 SVGIG (reference sequence).

The chain uses TRBV20-1 and TRBJ2-6; D uncertain. The CDR3 covers 16 residues. Germline values: CDR1 DFQATT, CDR2 SNEGSKA (reference sequence). V lost 4 bases to trimming and J lost 0 bases, with 13 bases between them. The CDR3 sequence: CSAMRDGSSGANVLTF. In DNA, the CDR3 is TGCAGTGCTATGCGTGATGGAAGCTCTGGGGCCAACGTCCTGACTTTC.

This clonotype appeared many times. The chain uses TRBV6-5 and TRBJ2-7; 8 bases are shared with TRBD2. The CDR3 sequence is 13 residues long. The germline gives CDR1 MNHEY, CDR2 SVGAGI. V dropped 6 bases and J dropped 3; count of bases not matched to a gene: 4. The DNA of the CDR3 is TGTGCCAGCAGACGAAGCGGGAGCTACGAGCAGTACTTC. Translated: CASRRSGSYEQYF.

The genes are TRBV28 and TRBJ1-2, with 8 nucleotides matching TRBD1. Germline CDR1 is MDHEN and CDR2 is SYDVKM. The CDR3 runs 14 residues. Trimming took 3 bases from V and 5 from J; bases not matched to a gene: 5. This CDR3 reads CASSLGRTGYGYTF. For the CDR3, the DNA is TGTGCCAGCAGTTTGGGGAGGACAGGGTATGGCTACACCTTC.

V and J are TRBV20-1 and TRBJ1-3, with a weak D call TRBD1 (5 bases). V was shortened by 6 bases and J by 4 bases, with 16 bases between the two germline ends. This CDR3 has 14 amino acids. Germline V gene data show CDR1 as DFQATT and CDR2 as SNEGSKA (reference sequence). The CDR3 is CSATSGAEGNTIYF. Here the CDR3 DNA reads TGCAGTGCAACCTCCGGGGCGGAGGGAAACACCATATATTTT.

This clonotype was observed many times. This chain uses TRBV20-1 with TRBJ2-3; 8 bases line up with TRBD1. Germline assignment: CDR1 DFQATT and CDR2 SNEGSKA (reference sequence). V dropped 5 bases and J dropped 7; count of bases not matched to a gene: 8. CDR3 length: 13 amino acids. CDR3 loop: CSAPGQVMNTQYF. CDR3 coding DNA: TGCAGTGCTCCGGGACAGGTCATGAATACGCAGTATTTT.

J is TRBJ2-3 and V is TRBV3-1; no reliable D call. CDR1 is LGHDT and CDR2 is YNNKEL in the germline V gene (reference sequence). CDR3 length equals 12 residues. The V and J ends lost 5 bases and 6 bases respectively, with 9 bases between them. CDR3: CASSLGHDTQYF. The CDR3 DNA reads TGTGCCAGCAGCTTAGGGCACGATACGCAGTATTTT.

This clonotype was found many times. The V call is TRBV6-6, the J call TRBJ1-2; 7 positions match TRBD1. Germline values: CDR1 MNHNY, CDR2 SVGAGI (reference sequence). Trimming removed 4 bases from V and 4 bases from J; junction bases left unmatched: 3. The CDR3 runs 13 residues. CDR3 protein: CASSSQGGYGYTF. For the CDR3, the DNA is TGTGCCAGCAGTTCCCAGGGGGGCTATGGCTACACCTTC.

This clonotype was seen many times. This chain joins TRBV6-1 and TRBJ2-1, with TRBD2 identical over 10 bases. Unmatched junction bases numbered 0, after V lost 5 bases and J lost 2 bases. This CDR3 comprises 14 residues. CDR1 and CDR2 from the germline V gene are MNHNS and SASEGT. The CDR3: CASSLAGAYNEQFF. CDR3 in DNA: TGTGCCAGCAGTCTAGCGGGGGCCTACAATGAGCAGTTCTTC.

This clonotype was picked up many times. The CDR3 bases are TGTGCCAGCAGCCTGACGATTGGGCCCAATAACTATGGCTACACCTTC. Translation: CASSLTIGPNNYGYTF. This chain links TRBV5-6 with TRBJ1-2; D gene unclear. The CDR3 runs 16 residues. V was cut by 4 bases and J by 1 base, with 17 bases left in between. Germline CDR1 reads SGHDT; CDR2 reads YYEEEE.

This clonotype was found a few times. V and J are TRBV4-1 and TRBJ2-1, with D perhaps assigned TRBD1 or TRBD2 (5 bases each). Trimming removed 0 bases from V and 0 bases from J, with 12 bases in between. Germline CDR1 reads MGHRA; CDR2 reads YSYEKL. The CDR3 is 17 amino acids. The CDR3 nucleotides are TGCGCCAGCAGCCAAGATACGGGGCCCAGCTCCTACAATGAGCAGTTCTTC. Its protein product is CASSQDTGPSSYNEQFF.

The V and J genes are TRBV6-2 or TRBV6-3 and TRBJ2-5, with D possibly matching TRBD1 (6 bases). Per germline, CDR1 MNHEY and CDR2 SVGEGT. CDR3 length: 13 amino acids. V lost 5 bases, J lost 5 bases, and 12 bases lay in between. CDR3 sequence reads: CASSPDSSETQYF. CDR3 in DNA: TGTGCCAGCAGTCCGGACAGTAGCGAGACCCAGTACTTC.